The T cell receptor (beta chain) described here comes from a study of human T cells and chemical hapten exposure. Study as a whole: Donors were sensitized with 2% DPC on the upper inner arm. Broader study findings: Those TCRs sitting above 1 in 1000 frequency stayed the same with DPC sensitization.

This CDR3 has 16 residues. V shed 5 bases, J shed 2 bases, and the junction held 11 bases outside the gene matches. Germline-derived CDR1 and CDR2 are LGHNT and FRNRAP. Each cDNA molecule in the library carried unique molecular identifiers. TCRdb re-called the RACE reads with MiXCR, one entry per CDR3 protein. The top ten clones hold around 0.99% of a sample with about 120,000 distinct CDR3 sequences, about an eighth of them seen once. This sample's time point: patch test 1, 2 weeks after DPC sensitization. The treatment is: therapeutic diphenylcyclopropenone sensitization with weekly scalp DPC. Prior to application of each patch test, blood was drawn. There are many counts of this clonotype. What it binds is unknown.

The origin of this receptor is a young man with alopecia areata. Some clones in this sample may be carry-over from other donors' samples. The genes are TRBV12-5 and TRBJ1-2; 7 bases line up with TRBD1. This specimen consisted of whole blood, obtained in connection with sensitization to the hapten diphenylcyclopropenone (DPC). CDR3 amino acids: CASGPLRDSSNYGYTF. The CDR3 DNA reads TGTGCTAGTGGTCCCCTCCGGGACAGCTCCAACTATGGCTACACCTTC.